The 26 T cell receptor beta chains below all came from one sample that was sequenced in a study of T cells in Graves' hyperthyroidism and ophthalmopathy. Using RNA transcripts as the source, TCR beta CDR3 regions were amplified. TCR CDR3 regions were first amplified by RT-PCR with HTBI primers. TCRdb passed the multiplex PCR reads through MiXCR, listing each CDR3 protein once. The table has some 320,000 distinct CDR3 sequences, approximately 15% seen once. The material sequenced was blood. The receptors were sampled from a middle-aged woman with Graves' ophthalmopathy.

This clonotype has at least ten counts. This chain connects TRBV12-3 or TRBV12-4 to TRBJ1-2, with 7 bases aligning to TRBD1. The V and J ends lost 6 bases and 4 bases, in that order; junction bases with no gene match: 8. The CDR3 has 14 residues. CDR3 residues: CASSPTGESYGYTF. Written as DNA, the CDR3 is TGTGCCAGCAGCCCCACAGGGGAGAGCTATGGCTACACCTTC.

This clonotype was seen once. The genes are TRBV19 and TRBJ1-2, with TRBD1 identical over 9 bases. The V gene's germline CDR1 is LNHDA and CDR2 SQIVND (reference sequence). The CDR3 totals 13 residues. V lost 5 bases to trimming and J lost 6 bases; unmatched junction nucleotides: 4. The CDR3: CASSPTGGHGYTF. DNA for the CDR3: TGTGCCAGTAGTCCGACAGGGGGGCATGGCTACACCTTC.

This clonotype was observed at least ten times. The chain has TRBV19 and TRBJ2-5; 9 nucleotides agree with TRBD1. Germline assignment: CDR1 LNHDA and CDR2 SQIVND (reference sequence). The length of the CDR3 is 18 residues. J lost 4 bases, V lost 4 bases, and 16 bases had no gene match. The CDR3 region is CASSSSPAGTGNVETQYF. CDR3 nucleotide sequence: TGTGCCAGTAGTAGTTCCCCGGCCGGGACAGGGAACGTAGAGACCCAGTACTTC.

The V gene is TRBV18, the J gene TRBJ2-7; D is possibly TRBD2 (5 bases). The CDR3 contains 14 residues. CDR1 is KGHSH, CDR2 LQKENI, per germline. Trimming removed 2 bases from V and 3 bases from J, with 11 bases in between. The CDR3 coding sequence is TGTGCCAGCTCACCATCGGAAGGGAGCTACGAGCAGTACTTC. It encodes CASSPSEGSYEQYF.

This clonotype has ten or more counts. The chain uses TRBV12-3 or TRBV12-4 and TRBJ2-7; perhaps TRBD2 as D (5 bases). V was cut by 6 bases and J by 4 bases, with 10 bases left in between. CDR3 length equals 12 residues. The CDR3 protein is CASSWTFYEQYF. The CDR3 DNA is TGTGCCAGCAGCTGGACTTTTTACGAGCAGTACTTC.

This chain connects TRBV9 to TRBJ2-7, with TRBD1 matching over 7 bases. V was clipped by 0 bases and J by 2 bases; unmatched bases: 2. This CDR3 has 14 amino acids. Germline CDR1 is SGDLS and CDR2 is YYNGEE. The DNA of the CDR3 is TGTGCCAGCAGCGTAGGGACAGGAACCTACGAGCAGTACTTC. Translation gives CASSVGTGTYEQYF.

In its sample, this clonotype was seen many times. The chain uses TRBV13 and TRBJ2-7; 7 bases agree with TRBD1. The CDR3 covers 16 residues. The germline V gene encodes CDR1 PRHDT and CDR2 FYEKMQ (reference sequence). The V and J ends lost 5 bases and 2 bases, in that order; junction bases with no gene match: 12. The CDR3 reads CASSPSGQFDAYEQYF. CDR3 bases: TGTGCCAGCAGCCCGTCGGGACAGTTTGACGCCTACGAGCAGTACTTC.

This clonotype has a count of ten or more. The gene calls are TRBV6-1 and TRBJ1-5; 7 nucleotides line up with TRBD1. V lost 6 bases, J lost 0 bases, and 17 bases stayed unmatched. The CDR3 consists of 19 residues. Germline V gene lookup returns CDR1 MNHNS and CDR2 SASEGT. The CDR3 bases are TGTGCCAGCAGCCCAGGAATACCGGGACAGATAAATAGCAATCAGCCCCAGCATTTT. Its protein is CASSPGIPGQINSNQPQHF.

This clonotype was counted between two and nine times. CDR3: CSARTPGTSEQYF. The CDR3 DNA follows: TGCAGTGCTAGAACCCCCGGGACCTCAGAGCAGTACTTC. The rearrangement uses TRBV20-1 and TRBJ2-7; D may match TRBD1 or TRBD2 (5 bases each). There are 13 residues in the CDR3. V dropped 2 bases and J dropped 7 bases, with 15 bases sitting between them. Germline values: CDR1 DFQATT, CDR2 SNEGSKA (reference sequence).

This clonotype has ten or more counts. V gene TRBV20-1 combines with J gene TRBJ2-3; D unclear. The CDR3 covers 12 residues. CDR1 is DFQATT and CDR2 is SNEGSKA in the germline V gene (reference sequence). With 3 bases removed from V and 2 bases from J, the gap between germline ends came to 6 bases. The CDR3 nucleotides read TGCAGTGCTAGTGCAGCCACAGATACGCAGTATTTT. It specifies CSASAATDTQYF.

This clonotype has ten or more counts. The chain couples TRBV6-4 to TRBJ1-1; D unresolved. Deletions cut 1 base from V and 5 bases from J, with 29 bases between. CDR3 length equals 20 residues. The V gene's germline CDR1 is MRHNA and CDR2 SNTAGT. The CDR3 nucleotides are TGTGCCAGCAGTGACTGCTCCTCCTGCCTCCTCCCTCTGGAGGAGACTGAAGCTTTCTTT. Translating gives CASSDCSSCLLPLEETEAFF.

This clonotype was counted once. This chain connects TRBV24-1 to TRBJ2-2; possibly TRBD1 for D (5 bases). The CDR3 has 13 amino acids. Trimming took 9 bases from V and 2 from J, leaving 9 bases between them. CDR1 is KGHDR and CDR2 is SFDVKD in the germline V gene. CDR3 region: CATQGRNTGELFF. In DNA form, the CDR3 reads TGTGCCACCCAGGGCAGAAACACCGGGGAGCTGTTTTTT.

V gene TRBV20-1 combines with J gene TRBJ2-2; D ambiguous. V lost 2 bases and J 1 base, leaving 8 bases between the germline ends. Per germline, CDR1 DFQATT and CDR2 SNEGSKA (reference sequence). The length of the CDR3 is 14 residues. The CDR3 loop reads CSARYGLNTGELFF. CDR3 DNA sequence: TGCAGTGCTAGATACGGGTTGAACACCGGGGAGCTGTTTTTT.

Worth noting for this clonotype: This clone may be a read error of a much larger clone one base away. The V gene is TRBV29-1, the J gene TRBJ1-3; D is uncertain. Germline lookup yields CDR1 SQVTM and CDR2 ANQGSEA. The CDR3 consists of 14 residues. Trimming took off 0 bases at V and 2 bases at J, with 8 bases between the two ends. As DNA, the CDR3 is TGCAGCGTTGAAGATCGAGGTGCTGGAAACACCATATATTTT. It translates to CSVEDRGAGNTIYF.

This clonotype was detected many times. The J gene is TRBJ2-2, the V gene TRBV6-1; 7 bases are shared with TRBD1. V shed 5 bases and J 5 bases; nucleotides not matched to a gene: 5. This CDR3 spans 14 amino acids. Germline V CDR1 and CDR2: MNHNS, SASEGT. This CDR3 reads CASSLLTGTGELFF. The CDR3 DNA reads TGTGCCAGCAGTCTTCTGACAGGGACCGGGGAGCTGTTTTTT.

There are many counts of this clonotype. V gene TRBV6-2 or TRBV6-3 combines with J gene TRBJ1-5, with D possibly TRBD1 on 5 matching bases. Germline loops: CDR1 MNHEY, CDR2 SVGEGT. The CDR3 has 14 residues. V was cut by 7 bases and J by 0 bases, with 10 bases left in between. The CDR3 DNA is TGTGCCAGCACGGGAGGGGATAGCAATCAGCCCCAGCATTTT. Translation: CASTGGDSNQPQHF.

This clonotype was observed many times. CDR3 sequence reads: CASRLGTSGVTDTQYF. The CDR3 nucleotides read TGTGCCAGCAGGCTGGGGACCAGCGGAGTCACAGATACGCAGTATTTT. This sequence joins TRBV12-3 or TRBV12-4 and TRBJ2-3; D is possibly TRBD1 or TRBD2 (5 bases each). Deletions cut 6 bases from V and 2 bases from J, with 18 bases between. The CDR3 is 16 residues long.

The table lists this clonotype with many counts. CDR3 in amino acids: CATNPHRGNYGYTF. For the CDR3, the DNA is TGTGCCACCAATCCCCACCGGGGGAACTATGGCTACACCTTC. V and J are TRBV15 and TRBJ1-2, with D perhaps TRBD1 (5 bases). V was clipped by 7 bases and J by 2 bases, with 14 bases between them. The CDR3 consists of 14 residues. Germline-derived CDR1 and CDR2 are LNHNV and YYDKDF (reference sequence).

A note on this clonotype: It may be a read error: a sequence one base away is much more abundant. This chain joins TRBV28 and TRBJ2-1; 8 bases map to TRBD2. In germline, CDR1 is MDHEN, CDR2 SYDVKM. CDR3 size: 15 residues. CDR3 bases: TGTGTCACGGGGGGAAAGCGGGAGCCTGGGAGTAGACCGTTCTTC. Translation: CVTGGKREPGSRPFF. Together with reference TRBV28 and TRBJ2-1, the CDR3 gives the full variable domain: DVKVTQSSRYLVKRTGEKVFLECVQDMDHENMFWYRQDPGLGLRLIYFSYDVKMKEKGDIPEGYSVSREKKERFSLILESASTNQTSMYLCVTGGKREPGSRPFFGPGTRLTVL.

This clonotype turned up a few times. This sequence joins TRBV5-6 and TRBJ2-7; 8 bases fit TRBD2. The CDR3 runs to 14 residues. V gave up 2 bases and J gave up 4 bases; unmatched junction bases: 5. CDR1 and CDR2 from the germline V gene are SGHDT and YYEEEE. CDR3 in amino acids: CASSFPGGLYEQYF. The CDR3 nucleotides are TGTGCCAGCAGCTTCCCGGGAGGGCTTTACGAGCAGTACTTC.

The table lists this clonotype with many counts. This chain joins TRBV20-1 and TRBJ2-1; 10 bases are a match to TRBD2. Trimming removed 2 bases from V and 7 bases from J; junction bases left unmatched: 8. The germline V gene has CDR1 DFQATT and CDR2 SNEGSKA (reference sequence). This CDR3 spans 15 amino acids. Here the CDR3 reads CSARRASGRWNEQFF. The CDR3 DNA sequence: TGCAGTGCTAGAAGGGCTAGCGGGAGATGGAATGAGCAGTTCTTC.

This clonotype occurred many times. V gene TRBV2 combines with J gene TRBJ1-1; TRBD1 matches 9 bases. Losses at the gene ends were 6 bases for V and 7 bases for J; bases not matched to a gene: 6. The CDR3 contains 13 residues. The germline gives CDR1 SNHLY, CDR2 FYNNEI. This CDR3 is CASRVGQGVEAFF. CDR3 bases: TGTGCCAGCAGGGTGGGACAGGGAGTTGAAGCTTTCTTT.

To note about this clonotype: With only one base between it and a far larger clone, this is likely a read error. The rearrangement uses TRBV6-2 or TRBV6-3 and TRBJ1-1; no clear D. Trimming pared 10 bases from V and 4 bases from J, leaving 10 bases between. Germline lookup yields CDR1 MNHEY and CDR2 SVGEGT. The CDR3 spans 11 residues. The CDR3 loop is CANSQGTEAFF. CDR3 DNA: TGTGCCAACTCTCAAGGCACTGAAGCTTTCTTT.

This clonotype showed up just once. This may come from a read error, since a much larger clone is one base off. The CDR3 does not end in the conserved phenylalanine or tryptophan, so this is likely a read error. The CDR3 reads CASRGGGYGYTS. In nucleotides, the CDR3 is TGTGCCAGCAGGGGGGGTGGCTATGGCTACACCTCC. The chain uses TRBV12-3 or TRBV12-4 and TRBJ1-2; the D gene is possibly TRBD1 (5 bases). V lost 6 bases and J lost 4, with 9 bases in between. The length of the CDR3 is 12 residues.

This clonotype was counted at least ten times. This chain uses TRBV5-5 with TRBJ2-7; the D is unclear. The CDR3 is made up of 15 amino acids. Germline V gene data show CDR1 as SGHKS and CDR2 as YYEKEE (reference sequence). V lost 0 bases to trimming and J lost 3 bases, with 13 bases between them. The CDR3 coding sequence is TGTGCCAGCAGCTTGGGCCAGGCCATGGGCTACGAGCAGTACTTC. Amino acids: CASSLGQAMGYEQYF.

This clonotype was observed a few times. This chain joins TRBV6-5 and TRBJ1-3, with 9 bases identical to TRBD1. V was clipped by 0 bases and J by 4 bases; unmatched bases: 25. The CDR3 contains 23 residues. Germline V gene lookup returns CDR1 MNHEY and CDR2 SVGAGI. The CDR3 protein is CASSYSMNPPPLENRGHGNTIYF. Written as DNA, the CDR3 is TGTGCCAGCAGTTACTCGATGAACCCACCTCCACTAGAAAACAGGGGGCACGGAAACACCATATATTTT.